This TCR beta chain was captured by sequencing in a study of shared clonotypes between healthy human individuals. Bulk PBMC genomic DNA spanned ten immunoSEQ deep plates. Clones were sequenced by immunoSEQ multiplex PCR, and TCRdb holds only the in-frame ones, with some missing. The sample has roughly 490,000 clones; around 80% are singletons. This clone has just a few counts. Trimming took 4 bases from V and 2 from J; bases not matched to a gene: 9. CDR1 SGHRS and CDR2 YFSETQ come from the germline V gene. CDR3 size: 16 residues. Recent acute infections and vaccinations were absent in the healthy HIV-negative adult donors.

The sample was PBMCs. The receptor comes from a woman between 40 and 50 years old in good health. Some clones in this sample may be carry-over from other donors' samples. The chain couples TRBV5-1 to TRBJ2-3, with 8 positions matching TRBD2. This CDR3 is CASSLFSGINTDTQYF. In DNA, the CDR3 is TGCGCCAGCAGCCTATTTAGCGGGATTAACACAGATACGCAGTATTTT.